The next 27 T cell receptor beta chains were all read from a single sample in a study of circulating and synovial CD4+ cells in juvenile arthritis. Generated by immunoSEQ multiplex PCR, the TCRdb table keeps only in-frame clones and is missing some. The sample lists around 35,000 clones; roughly 95% were seen once. Sequencing was done on a sample of CD4+ T cells from blood. These receptors originate from a human donor with juvenile idiopathic arthritis.

This clone was observed once. The chain links TRBV27 to TRBJ1-5, with a tentative D call TRBD1 (6 bases). Germline V lookup: CDR1 MNHEY, CDR2 SMNVEV (reference sequence). V lost 3 bases, J lost 7 bases, and 13 bases lay in between. The CDR3 consists of 14 residues. The CDR3 is CASSFSRGEQPQHF. For the CDR3, the DNA is TGTGCCAGCAGTTTTTCCAGGGGTGAACAGCCCCAGCATTTT.

V is TRBV6-5 and J is TRBJ2-5; D might be TRBD1 (5 bases). The CDR3 is made up of 13 amino acids. Germline values: CDR1 MNHEY, CDR2 SVGAGI. Trimming took off 6 bases at V and 5 bases at J, with 13 bases between the two ends. The CDR3 DNA reads TGTGCCAGCAGCAAGGGGTACGAGGAGACCCAGTACTTC. Its protein product is CASSKGYEETQYF.

V is TRBV4-1 and J is TRBJ1-3; 8 nucleotides match TRBD1. V shed 0 bases, J shed 6 bases, and the junction held 13 bases outside the gene matches. The V gene's germline CDR1 is MGHRA and CDR2 YSYEKL. The CDR3 covers 18 residues. CDR3 protein: CASSQDPAETGEVNTIYF. CDR3 nucleotides: TGCGCCAGCAGCCAAGACCCCGCAGAGACAGGGGAGGTAAACACCATATATTTT.

The chain links TRBV5-1 to TRBJ2-3; D not resolved. The length of the CDR3 is 15 residues. V lost 0 bases, J lost 2 bases, and 10 bases lay in between. The germline gives CDR1 SGHRS, CDR2 YFSETQ. The DNA for the CDR3 is TGCGCCAGCAGCTTGGGCCGCGGAACCACAGATACGCAGTATTTT. Translated, it gives CASSLGRGTTDTQYF.

The chain joins TRBV5-1 to TRBJ2-1; TRBD2 might be the D (5 bases). Per germline, CDR1 SGHRS and CDR2 YFSETQ. The CDR3 sequence is 14 residues long. Trimming took off 4 bases at V and 7 bases at J, with 15 bases between the two ends. The CDR3, as DNA: TGCGCCAGCAGCCCAAGCGGCCTTTTGAATGAGCAGTTCTTC. Protein: CASSPSGLLNEQFF.

This clone was recorded once. The V and J genes are TRBV9 and TRBJ1-3; D is undetermined. Per the germline V gene, CDR1 is SGDLS and CDR2 is YYNGEE. The CDR3 spans 16 residues. Trimming stripped 0 bases from V and 2 bases from J, with 12 bases between. The CDR3 protein is CASSVDPSFAGNTIYF. The CDR3, as DNA: TGTGCCAGCAGCGTAGATCCCTCCTTCGCTGGAAACACCATATATTTT.

This clone was counted once. This sequence joins TRBV5-1 and TRBJ2-6; TRBD1 might be the D (5 bases). The CDR3 runs to 17 residues. V was cut by 4 bases and J by 4 bases, with 18 bases left in between. The germline V gene encodes CDR1 SGHRS and CDR2 YFSETQ. CDR3 in amino acids: CASSPGQGVSGANVLTF. DNA of the CDR3: TGCGCCAGCAGCCCCGGGCAGGGTGTATCCGGGGCCAACGTCCTGACTTTC.

This chain links TRBV29-1 with TRBJ1-6; TRBD1 matches at 8 bases. Trimming took 6 bases from V and 10 from J; bases not matched to a gene: 8. The CDR3 length is 13 residues. Germline values: CDR1 SQVTM, CDR2 ANQGSEA. The CDR3: CSVTDRVGSPLHF. The CDR3 DNA sequence: TGCAGCGTGACGGACAGGGTAGGATCACCCCTCCACTTT.

The chain carries TRBV27 and TRBJ1-2; 7 bases are shared with TRBD1. The CDR3 is 18 residues long. Germline values: CDR1 MNHEY, CDR2 SMNVEV (reference sequence). Germline trimming cut 4 bases from V and 6 bases from J; bases unmatched to any gene: 20. CDR3 coding DNA: TGTGCCAGCAGTTCTCGGAACTTGAGGGGGCAGAGGAGGGATGGCTACACCTTC. It is translated as CASSSRNLRGQRRDGYTF.

Only one count was recorded for this clone. This sequence joins TRBV28 and TRBJ1-2; D gene uncertain. Per germline, CDR1 MDHEN and CDR2 SYDVKM. V was pared by 7 bases and J by 6 bases, with 12 bases between. The CDR3 consists of 12 residues. The CDR3 nucleotides read TGTGCCAGCACCCAACTAGGGAATGGCTACACCTTC. Encoded protein: CASTQLGNGYTF.

Only one count was recorded for this clone. The V gene is TRBV29-1, the J gene TRBJ2-7; 13 nucleotides agree with TRBD2. The CDR3 totals 15 residues. CDR1 is SQVTM, CDR2 ANQGSEA, per germline. The J segment lost 2 bases and the V segment lost 4 bases, leaving 5 bases of the junction unmatched. The CDR3 loop is CSVAAGTSGTYEQYF. The CDR3 region has the DNA TGCAGCGTTGCGGCCGGGACTAGCGGGACCTACGAGCAGTACTTC.

The CDR3 is CASSYRDRDPMNTEAFF. The CDR3 DNA reads TGTGCCAGCAGCTACCGGGACAGGGACCCCATGAACACTGAAGCTTTCTTT. The chain couples TRBV7-9 to TRBJ1-1; 9 positions match TRBD1. CDR1 SEHNR and CDR2 FQNEAQ come from the germline V gene (reference sequence). This CDR3 is 17 amino acids long. Trimming took 4 bases from V and 0 from J; bases not matched to a gene: 9.

This clone was detected only a few times. The J gene is TRBJ2-1, the V gene TRBV19; TRBD2 matches 11 bases. The CDR3 runs 16 residues. Germline assignment: CDR1 LNHDA and CDR2 SQIVND (reference sequence). V was pared by 1 base and J by 7 bases, with 6 bases of the junction left unmatched. This CDR3 is CASSIGLPSGRNEQFF. CDR3 DNA sequence: TGTGCCAGTAGTATAGGTTTGCCTAGCGGGAGGAATGAGCAGTTCTTC.

The chain couples TRBV5-1 to TRBJ2-3; 11 bases are shared with TRBD2. Germline assignment: CDR1 SGHRS and CDR2 YFSETQ. Trimming took 0 bases from V and 1 from J; bases not matched to a gene: 1. The CDR3 covers 16 residues. The CDR3 DNA reads TGCGCCAGCAGCTTGGATAGCGGGGGGGGCACAGATACGCAGTATTTT. Amino acid sequence: CASSLDSGGGTDTQYF.

V and J are TRBV5-8 and TRBJ2-4; TRBD2 matches at 13 bases. The germline V gene encodes CDR1 SGHTS and CDR2 YDEGEE. The CDR3 has 17 amino acids. J was trimmed by 2 bases and V by 3 bases; bases with no gene match: 5. This chain's CDR3 is CASSWGLAGWSKNIQYF. The CDR3 DNA sequence: TGTGCCAGCAGCTGGGGACTAGCGGGGTGGTCCAAAAACATTCAGTACTTC.

In this sample, this clone turned up once. This chain joins TRBV28 and TRBJ2-2; a weak D match, TRBD1 (6 bases). V was pared by 3 bases and J by 1 base, with 15 bases between. Per germline, CDR1 MDHEN and CDR2 SYDVKM. The CDR3 has 17 residues. The CDR3 loop is CASSLTQGVGNTGELFF. The CDR3 DNA reads TGTGCCAGCAGTTTGACACAGGGAGTAGGGAACACCGGGGAGCTGTTTTTT.

The chain couples TRBV29-1 to TRBJ2-5; 7 bases line up with TRBD1. This CDR3 contains 13 residues. Germline V gene data show CDR1 as SQVTM and CDR2 as ANQGSEA. Trimming removed 3 bases from V and 5 bases from J; junction bases left unmatched: 6. CDR3 sequence reads: CSVDKGAGETQYF. The CDR3 bases are TGCAGCGTTGATAAGGGGGCCGGGGAGACCCAGTACTTC. Variable domain in full (rest from reference TRBV29-1 and TRBJ2-5): SAVISQKPSRDICQRGTSLTIQCQVDSQVTMMFWYRQQPGQSLTLIATANQGSEATYESGFVIDKFPISRPNLTFSTLTVSNMSPEDSSIYLCSVDKGAGETQYFGPGTRLLVL.

This chain connects TRBV5-6 to TRBJ2-7; 8 bases line up with TRBD1. Germline V lookup: CDR1 SGHDT, CDR2 YYEEEE. The CDR3 is 15 amino acids. With 4 bases clipped from V and 2 bases from J, the junction kept 8 bases outside the gene matches. In DNA form, the CDR3 reads TGTGCCAGCAGCCGTGGGACAGGACGGACCTACGAGCAGTACTTC. Protein product: CASSRGTGRTYEQYF.

The chain employs TRBV7-6 and TRBJ1-5; D is undetermined. The germline CDR1 and CDR2 sequences are SGHVS and FNYEAQ. The V end lost 5 bases, the J end lost 0 bases, and 5 bases lay between the germline ends. This CDR3 contains 13 residues. The DNA for the CDR3 is TGTGCCAGCAGCACTTATAGCAATCAGCCCCAGCATTTT. It encodes CASSTYSNQPQHF. The whole variable domain, remainder taken from reference TRBV7-6 and TRBJ1-5, is GAGVSQSPRYKVTKRGQDVALRCDPISGHVSLYWYRQALGQGPEFLTYFNYEAQQDKSGLPNDRFSAERPEGSISTLTIQRTEQRDSAMYRCASSTYSNQPQHFGDGTRLSIL.

The chain recombines TRBV7-2 with TRBJ1-2, with 9 bases lining up with TRBD1. Germline assignment: CDR1 SGHTA and CDR2 FQGNSA. Trimming removed 5 bases from V and 8 bases from J; junction bases left unmatched: 12. CDR3 length: 15 residues. The CDR3 sequence: CASSARDRARGGYTF. CDR3 in DNA: TGTGCCAGCAGCGCTAGGGACAGGGCTCGTGGGGGCTACACCTTC.

This clone has only one observation. The gene calls are TRBV7-2 and TRBJ2-7, with 8 bases that match TRBD2. J was trimmed by 1 base and V by 1 base; bases with no gene match: 6. This CDR3 contains 16 residues. Germline V CDR1 and CDR2: SGHTA, FQGNSA. In nucleotides, the CDR3 is TGTGCCAGCAGCTTAGTTCGCGGGGGGTTTTCCTACGAGCAGTACTTC. This translates into CASSLVRGGFSYEQYF.

CDR3 in DNA: TGTGCCAGCAGCTTGTCCCCCCCAGGGTGGTCGATCGGGGGAGAGCAGTACTTC. Residues: CASSLSPPGWSIGGEQYF. The chain links TRBV5-4 to TRBJ2-7; maybe TRBD2 (6 bases). Germline V gene data show CDR1 as SGHNT and CDR2 as YYREEE (reference sequence). The CDR3 runs 18 residues. The V gene lost 1 base and the J gene lost 7 bases, with 27 bases spanning the gap.

This clone was recorded once. The chain is built from TRBV15 and TRBJ2-7, with TRBD1 matching over 8 bases. The V gene end was trimmed by 2 bases and the J gene end by 10 bases; junction bases not matched to a gene: 10. Germline values: CDR1 LNHNV, CDR2 YYDKDF (reference sequence). The CDR3 totals 14 residues. The CDR3 region has the DNA TGTGCCACCAGCAGAACCGGGACAGGCCCCTATCAGTACTTC. Translated: CATSRTGTGPYQYF.

The gene calls are TRBV6-1 and TRBJ1-2; D may be TRBD1 (5 bases). Germline V lookup: CDR1 MNHNS, CDR2 SASEGT. The CDR3 runs 13 residues. V lost 6 bases and J lost 10, with 18 bases in between. The CDR3 sequence is CASSRTGNWDYTF. The CDR3 DNA reads TGTGCCAGCAGCCGAACAGGAAATTGGGACTACACCTTC.

The rearrangement uses TRBV6-5 and TRBJ1-4, with 10 bases lining up with TRBD1. Germline loops: CDR1 MNHEY, CDR2 SVGAGI. V dropped 0 bases and J dropped 5; count of bases not matched to a gene: 3. The CDR3 contains 16 residues. The DNA for the CDR3 is TGTGCCAGCAGTTACTCGACGGGACAGGGGAATGAAAAACTGTTTTTT. Residues: CASSYSTGQGNEKLFF.

In regard to this clone: One end of the junction fails to match germline, which may point to a read error. The chain carries TRBV5-1 and TRBJ2-5; 8 bases are a match to TRBD2. The CDR3 extends over 14 amino acids. Looked up from germline, CDR1 is SGHRS and CDR2 is YFSETQ. The CDR3 reads CAGSLVGGGETQYF. The DNA for the CDR3 is TGCGCCGGCAGCTTGGTCGGCGGGGGGGAGACCCAGTACTTC. The complete variable domain, with remaining parts taken from reference TRBV5-1 and TRBJ2-5, reads KAGVTQTPRYLIKTRGQQVTLSCSPISGHRSVSWYQQTPGQGLQFLFEYFSETQRNKGNFPGRFSGRQFSNSRSEMNVSTLELGDSALYLCAGSLVGGGETQYFGPGTRLLVL.

This chain joins TRBV27 and TRBJ2-3, with D uncertain. With 5 bases removed from V and 4 bases from J, the gap between germline ends came to 13 bases. Per germline, CDR1 MNHEY and CDR2 SMNVEV (reference sequence). CDR3 length: 14 residues. The CDR3 spells CASSPPGQSDTQYF. The CDR3 nucleotides read TGTGCCAGCAGTCCCCCTGGGCAGTCAGATACGCAGTATTTT.